This TCR beta chain stems from a study of OX40 agonist ivuxolimab in advanced cancers. For context, the study as a whole: The costimulatory receptor OX40 (CD134) was targeted by ivuxolimab, a fully human IgG2 agonistic monoclonal antibody. The paper covers the monotherapy dose-escalation part of the phase I ivuxolimab trial, which included N of about 56 patients. The purpose of peripheral TCRbeta sequencing was to test whether ivuxolimab changed TCR sequence diversity and led to clonal T-cell expansion. Of the roughly 52 dose-escalation patients, hepatocellular carcinoma was present in approximately 20, melanoma in around 15, renal cell carcinoma in 9 and head and neck cancer in 9. Intravenous ivuxolimab was administered to patients every 2 weeks at six dose levels: 0.01, 0.1, 0.3, 1.5, 3 and 10 mg/kg. The dose-escalation cohort was about 83% male with a mean age of about 54 years, ranging from about 20 to 80. Prior anti-PD-1, anti-PD-L1 or anti-CTLA-4 therapy was permitted, and checkpoint inhibitors had been received by 40% to 50% of dose-escalation patients. Partial responses occurred in three dose-escalation patients: two with cutaneous melanoma and one with hepatocellular carcinoma.

A word on this clone: Its specific antigen is unknown. Nothing much larger sits one base from this clone, and base qualities are not available.

General findings and caveats noted by the study authors: After ivuxolimab, more expanded clones were found on average in CD8+ T cells than in CD4+ T cells. At doses from 0.1 to 3.0 mg/kg, clonal expansion was seen in both CD4+ and CD8+ blood T cells between baseline and week 6. The antigen specificity of the peripheral T cells that underwent clonal expansion was not determined. Low levels of normalized T-cell clonal expansion were also seen in some patients who did not respond. In the 0.1-3.0 mg/kg groups, partial responders were among the patients with the lowest normalized peripheral clonal expansion, particularly in CD8+ T cells.

Patients with autoimmune disease history or receiving systemic immunosuppression were excluded from the trial. Peripheral blood for TCR sequencing was collected from all dose cohorts at baseline, on cycle 4 day 1, and on cycle 7 day 1. The samples were taken from a phase I, first-in-human, multicenter, open-label dose-escalation trial of ivuxolimab. Adults with locally advanced or metastatic melanoma, renal cell, hepatocellular, or head and neck squamous cell carcinoma were enrolled in the trial. Before TCR sequencing, CD4+ T cells and CD8+ T cells were sorted from peripheral blood as separate populations. The CDR3 covers 17 residues, taking in both the cysteine and the phenylalanine. Only CDR3 DNA remains: 51 bases, in frame from the first base. V is cut back by 5 bases and J by 7 bases, with 15 bases in the junction unmatched. From the germline V gene (reference sequence), CDR1 is LNHDA and CDR2 is SQIVND.

For sequencing of the TCRbeta CDR3 region, genomic DNA was extracted from the sorted cells. TCRbeta CDR3 regions were sequenced using the immunoSEQ Assay. TCRdb obtained this table from immuneACCESS and retained in-frame rearrangements with V and J assigned. These tables miss some clones; where compared with another copy, unresolved V genes account for less than half of the shortfall, and the remainder is unexplained. The sample data list fewer than 80,000 clones, and roughly 87% of these were observed just once. 0.5% to 0.8% of the sample goes to the ten largest clones. The V and J genes are TRBV19 and TRBJ2-3, with 10 central nucleotides matching TRBD2. The receptor was derived from an adult with an advanced solid tumor such as melanoma, head and neck, liver or kidney cancer. The sample here was CD4+ or CD8+ T cells sorted from blood, taken in a trial of the OX40 agonist ivuxolimab. The DNA reads as follows: TGTGCCAGTAGTCCCCGACTAGCGGGTCTCCGGGCCAATACGCAGTATTTT. This sequence encodes CASSPRLAGLRANTQYF.